One and the same sample provided the 28 T cell receptor beta chains below, sequenced in a study of CD8+CD57+ T cells in acquired aplastic anemia. Before being chosen for sequencing, patients had shown CD8+CD57+ cell expansion by flow cytometry. Genomic DNA was employed as the template in profiling TCR beta VDJ and CDR3. MiXCR, applied by TCRdb to the reads, yields one record per CDR3 protein. The sample contains fewer than 80,000 distinct CDR3 sequences, roughly two thirds of which appear only once. The sequenced sample was sorted CD4+, CD8+, or CD8+CD57+ T cells (not recorded which) from PBMCs. All receptors derive from a human donor with aplastic anemia.

The chain has TRBV5-4 and TRBJ2-7; D perhaps matches TRBD1 (6 bases). V gave up 4 bases and J gave up 2 bases, with 16 bases separating them. This CDR3 spans 15 amino acids. CDR1 is SGHNT, CDR2 YYREEE, per germline (reference sequence). The CDR3 spells CASSLTGTLTYEQYF. The CDR3 coding sequence is TGTGCCAGCAGCCTAACCGGGACACTTACCTACGAGCAGTACTTC.

The rearrangement joins TRBV2 to TRBJ2-3, with TRBD2 identical over 10 bases. CDR1 is SNHLY, CDR2 FYNNEI, per germline. This CDR3 spans 19 amino acids. V was pared by 1 base and J by 2 bases, with 12 bases of the junction left unmatched. CDR3 DNA sequence: TGTGCCAGCAGTGAAGAAGCCTTTGTGACTAGCGGGTTCACAGATACGCAGTATTTT. It translates to CASSEEAFVTSGFTDTQYF.

The chain links TRBV5-4 to TRBJ2-5; 10 bases line up with TRBD1. J was trimmed by 2 bases and V by 4 bases; bases with no gene match: 8. Germline V lookup: CDR1 SGHNT, CDR2 YYREEE (reference sequence). This CDR3 has 16 residues. This CDR3 is CASSPSRTGGQETQYF. CDR3 nucleotides: TGTGCCAGCAGCCCTAGTAGGACAGGGGGTCAAGAGACCCAGTACTTC.

The V call is TRBV2, the J call TRBJ1-3, with a weak D call TRBD1 (6 bases). The V end lost 7 bases, the J end lost 4 bases, and 11 bases lay between the germline ends. There are 13 residues in the CDR3. Germline assignment: CDR1 SNHLY and CDR2 FYNNEI. As DNA, the CDR3 is TGTGCCAGCAAGAAGGGGGAGGGAAACACCATATATTTT. It translates to CASKKGEGNTIYF.

The chain couples TRBV20-1 to TRBJ2-2; TRBD2 matches at 13 bases. The CDR3 totals 18 residues. With 0 bases clipped from V and 3 bases from J, the junction kept 7 bases outside the gene matches. From germline, CDR1 is DFQATT and CDR2 SNEGSKA (reference sequence). The CDR3 loop reads CSARDSTSGGYDTGELFF. The CDR3 DNA reads as TGCAGTGCTAGAGATTCGACTAGCGGGGGGTATGACACCGGGGAGCTGTTTTTT.

The chain is built from TRBV2 and TRBJ2-1; D possibly corresponds to TRBD1 (6 bases). Per germline, CDR1 SNHLY and CDR2 FYNNEI. CDR3 size: 13 residues. Trimming left V 3 bases short and J 10 bases short, with 13 bases between. CDR3: CASSDGQSWEQFF. The CDR3 DNA is TGTGCCAGCAGTGATGGACAGTCCTGGGAGCAGTTCTTC.

This chain joins TRBV20-1 and TRBJ2-5; a possible D gene is TRBD1 (8 bases). The germline CDR1 and CDR2 sequences are DFQATT and SNEGSKA (reference sequence). The CDR3 is made up of 13 amino acids. The V end was cut by 5 bases, the J end by 10 bases, with 20 bases between. This CDR3 is CSAGQGLERGQYF. In DNA, the CDR3 is TGCAGTGCTGGACAGGGTCTCGAGCGGGGCCAGTACTTC.

This clonotype was detected only a few times. The chain is built from TRBV2 and TRBJ2-7; D not resolved. The DNA end favors TRBJ2-5, so the J call may be wrong. Germline CDR1 is SNHLY and CDR2 is FYNNEI. CDR3 length: 14 residues. In DNA, the CDR3 is TGTGCCAGCAGTGAACGTATGCGATTCGAGACCCAGTACTTC. It is translated as CASSERMRFETQYF.

The chain is built from TRBV15 and TRBJ2-5; 9 nucleotides agree with TRBD1. CDR3 length: 15 residues. The germline V gene encodes CDR1 LNHNV and CDR2 YYDKDF (reference sequence). The ends lost 7 bases at V and 5 bases at J; junction bases unmatched: 11. DNA for the CDR3: TGTGCCACCATCCCGGACAGGGGAGTAGGCGAGACCCAGTACTTC. Its translation: CATIPDRGVGETQYF. The whole variable domain, remainder taken from reference TRBV15 and TRBJ2-5, is DAMVIQNPRYQVTQFGKPVTLSCSQTLNHNVMYWYQQKSSQAPKLLFHYYDKDFNNEADTPDNFQSRRPNTSFCFLDIRSPGLGDTAMYLCATIPDRGVGETQYFGPGTRLLVL.

This chain uses TRBV15 with TRBJ2-1; maybe TRBD2 (5 bases). With 3 bases removed from V and 8 bases from J, the gap between germline ends came to 14 bases. The CDR3 is 14 amino acids. CDR1 and CDR2 (germline): LNHNV, YYDKDF (reference sequence). CDR3 DNA sequence: TGTGCCACCAGCAGTCTTGTAGGGAGCGATGAGCAGTTCTTC. As protein: CATSSLVGSDEQFF.

DNA of the CDR3: TGTGCCACTGCGGACGTTTTTCGGGAGACCCAGTACTTC. Translating gives CATADVFRETQYF. This chain uses TRBV24-1 with TRBJ2-5; D is unresolved. The V end lost 10 bases, the J end lost 5 bases, and 16 bases lay between the germline ends. This CDR3 is built from 13 residues. In germline, CDR1 is KGHDR, CDR2 SFDVKD.

This clonotype was counted a few times. The chain uses TRBV10-3 and TRBJ2-2; D unresolved. Trimming left V 3 bases short and J 5 bases short, with 7 bases between. The length of the CDR3 is 13 residues. Germline V CDR1 and CDR2: ENHRY, SYGVKD. The CDR3 protein is CAISDSVTGELFF. CDR3 DNA: TGTGCCATCAGTGATTCAGTGACCGGGGAGCTGTTTTTT.

The chain recombines TRBV11-1 with TRBJ2-7; 8 bases agree with TRBD1. Germline-derived CDR1 and CDR2 are SGHAT and FQDESV (reference sequence). This CDR3 has 17 residues. Trimming cost V 1 base and J 2 bases; bases outside gene matches: 10. The CDR3, as DNA: TGTGCCAGCAGCTTAGTCAAAGGACAGGGTTGGCCCTACGAGCAGTACTTC. Residues: CASSLVKGQGWPYEQYF.

The gene calls are TRBV19 and TRBJ2-7, with D hard to call. Per germline, CDR1 LNHDA and CDR2 SQIVND (reference sequence). Trimming shortened V by 3 bases and J by 0 bases, and 18 bases separated the two germline ends. The CDR3 runs to 17 residues. The CDR3 reads CASSIGTPADSSYEQYF. DNA of the CDR3: TGTGCCAGTAGTATCGGCACCCCGGCAGATAGCTCCTACGAGCAGTACTTC.

The chain links TRBV2 to TRBJ1-2; no clear D gene. Between the trimmed V and J ends, which lost 1 base and 5 bases, there was a span of 8 bases. CDR1 SNHLY and CDR2 FYNNEI come from the germline V gene. This CDR3 region has 13 residues. The CDR3 protein is CASSEGTGYGYTF. The CDR3 DNA follows: TGTGCCAGCAGTGAAGGGACTGGATATGGCTACACCTTC.

The chain employs TRBV6-1 and TRBJ2-7; a possible D gene is TRBD1 (6 bases). The germline V and J ends were trimmed by 6 bases and 6 bases, with 21 bases remaining between them. CDR1 and CDR2 from the germline V gene are MNHNS and SASEGT. This CDR3 region has 15 residues. This chain's CDR3 is CASSPEAGGASEQYF. CDR3 bases: TGTGCCAGCAGCCCCGAGGCTGGGGGCGCGTCCGAGCAGTACTTC.

The chain employs TRBV7-9 and TRBJ1-4; 9 bases are a match to TRBD1. Germline V gene data show CDR1 as SEHNR and CDR2 as FQNEAQ (reference sequence). This CDR3 has 14 amino acids. After removal of 4 bases from V and 10 bases from J, the junction contained 7 bases not matched to a gene. CDR3 coding DNA: TGTGCCAGCAGCTCACAGGGGGCGCAGGGAAAACTGTTTTTT. Its translation: CASSSQGAQGKLFF.

V and J are TRBV29-1 and TRBJ1-2; D is undetermined. The V gene lost 2 bases and the J gene lost 2 bases, with 9 bases spanning the gap. CDR1 and CDR2 from the germline V gene are SQVTM and ANQGSEA. The CDR3 sequence is 13 residues long. This chain's CDR3 is CSVENTGNYGYTF. The CDR3 DNA reads as TGCAGCGTTGAAAACACTGGCAACTATGGCTACACCTTC. The entire variable domain, with the rest obtained from reference TRBV29-1 and TRBJ1-2, is as follows: SAVISQKPSRDICQRGTSLTIQCQVDSQVTMMFWYRQQPGQSLTLIATANQGSEATYESGFVIDKFPISRPNLTFSTLTVSNMSPEDSSIYLCSVENTGNYGYTFGSGTRLTVV.

This clonotype was detected a few times. V usage is TRBV9 and J usage is TRBJ2-7, with a possible D match to TRBD1 (6 bases). The CDR3 spans 13 residues. Trimming took off 3 bases at V and 6 bases at J, with 13 bases between the two ends. Germline CDR1 and CDR2: SGDLS and YYNGEE. For the CDR3, the DNA is TGTGCCAGCAGCGCTACACAGGGCGGCGAGCAGTACTTC. It encodes CASSATQGGEQYF.

Of note for this clonotype: A much larger clonotype is one base distant, so this may be a read error. The chain is built from TRBV9 and TRBJ1-2; the match to TRBD1 covers 7 bases. J gave up 2 bases and V 4 bases, and 11 bases lay outside the gene matches. CDR3 size: 16 residues. From germline, CDR1 is SGDLS and CDR2 YYNGEE. CDR3 residues: CASSRRTGEANYGYTF. Written as DNA, the CDR3 is TGTGCCAGCAGCCGACGGACAGGAGAGGCCAACTATGGCTACACCTTC.

This clonotype was detected only once. V is TRBV7-9 and J is TRBJ2-1; 7 bases align to TRBD1. The CDR3 covers 11 residues. CDR1 and CDR2 (germline): SEHNR, FQNEAQ (reference sequence). V gave up 5 bases and J gave up 9 bases; unmatched junction bases: 1. The CDR3 DNA is TGTGCCAGCAGCCCAGGGGGTGAGCAGTTCTTC. Translating it yields CASSPGGEQFF.

J is TRBJ2-1 and V is TRBV10-1; 10 bases are shared with TRBD1. V lost 3 bases, J lost 5 bases, and 4 bases stayed unmatched. The CDR3 sequence is 15 residues long. Looked up from germline, CDR1 is WNHNN and CDR2 is SYGVQD (reference sequence). The CDR3 sequence: CASSDGTGVHNEQFF. The DNA for the CDR3 is TGCGCCAGCAGTGACGGGACAGGGGTTCACAATGAGCAGTTCTTC.

This clonotype was observed a handful of times. The chain links TRBV24-1 to TRBJ2-7; no clear D gene. The V gene lost 3 bases and the J gene lost 7 bases, with 9 bases spanning the gap. The CDR3 is 12 residues long. CDR1 is KGHDR, CDR2 SFDVKD, per germline. The CDR3 DNA reads TGTGCCACCAGTGATCCTCCCCTTGAGCAGTACTTC. This gives the protein CATSDPPLEQYF.

The chain is built from TRBV7-6 and TRBJ2-1, with D maybe TRBD2 (7 bases). The CDR3 length is 14 residues. Trimming removed 5 bases at V and 14 bases at J, with 22 bases between. CDR1 is SGHVS, CDR2 FNYEAQ, per germline. The CDR3 region has the DNA TGTGCCAGCAGCCCGGGGGAGGGGGGGACAACCAAGTTCTTC. Translating gives CASSPGEGGTTKFF.

The chain uses TRBV15 and TRBJ1-1; 8 nucleotides align to TRBD1. J gave up 1 base and V 4 bases, and 2 bases lay outside the gene matches. The V gene's germline CDR1 is LNHNV and CDR2 YYDKDF (reference sequence). CDR3 size: 14 residues. The CDR3 region is CATSIDRGNTEAFF. CDR3 nucleotides: TGTGCCACCAGCATCGACAGGGGGAACACTGAAGCTTTCTTT.

The chain couples TRBV12-3 or TRBV12-4 to TRBJ1-2; D is uncertain. V was clipped by 5 bases and J by 4 bases, with 17 bases between them. The CDR3 is 15 residues long. The CDR3 here is CASSTLLTALYGYTF. Written as DNA, the CDR3 is TGTGCCAGCAGTACCTTACTTACAGCACTCTATGGCTACACCTTC.

This clonotype was detected only a few times. The chain is built from TRBV7-6 and TRBJ2-7; D is ambiguous. The germline CDR1 and CDR2 sequences are SGHVS and FNYEAQ. V gave up 1 base and J gave up 2 bases, with 9 bases separating them. This CDR3 is built from 14 residues. The CDR3 DNA reads as TGTGCCAGCAGCTTAGGGGCAGCGACCTACGAGCAGTACTTC. Translation gives CASSLGAATYEQYF.

The V call is TRBV29-1, the J call TRBJ1-5, with TRBD1 identical over 9 bases. From germline, CDR1 is SQVTM and CDR2 ANQGSEA. V was pared by 6 bases and J by 4 bases, with 10 bases of the junction left unmatched. This CDR3 is built from 15 residues. CDR3 sequence: CSVSLGTGTNQPQHF. The CDR3 DNA sequence: TGCAGCGTCAGTCTCGGGACAGGGACGAATCAGCCCCAGCATTTT.